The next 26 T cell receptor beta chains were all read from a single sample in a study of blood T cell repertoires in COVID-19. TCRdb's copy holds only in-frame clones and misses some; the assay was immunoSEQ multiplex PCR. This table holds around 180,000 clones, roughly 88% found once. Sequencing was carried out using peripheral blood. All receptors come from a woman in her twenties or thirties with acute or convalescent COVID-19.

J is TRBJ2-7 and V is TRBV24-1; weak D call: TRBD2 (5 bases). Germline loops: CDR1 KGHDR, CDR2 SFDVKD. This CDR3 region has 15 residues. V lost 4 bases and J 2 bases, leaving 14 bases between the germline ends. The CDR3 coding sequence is TGTGCCACCAGTGACGCCCCGGACGGGACCTACGAGCAGTACTTC. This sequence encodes CATSDAPDGTYEQYF.

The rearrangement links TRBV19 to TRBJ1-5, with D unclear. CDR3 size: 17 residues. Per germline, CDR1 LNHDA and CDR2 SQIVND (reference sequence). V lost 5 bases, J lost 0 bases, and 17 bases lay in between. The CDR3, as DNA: TGTGCCAGTAGTCTAGGAACAACATATTATAGCAATCAGCCCCAGCATTTT. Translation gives CASSLGTTYYSNQPQHF.

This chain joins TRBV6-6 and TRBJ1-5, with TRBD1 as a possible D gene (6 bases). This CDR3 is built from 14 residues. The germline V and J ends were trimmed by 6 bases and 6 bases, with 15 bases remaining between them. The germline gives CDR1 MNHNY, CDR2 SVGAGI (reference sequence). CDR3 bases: TGTGCCAGCAGATTACAGGGAGGGGGTCAGCCCCAGCATTTT. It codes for CASRLQGGGQPQHF.

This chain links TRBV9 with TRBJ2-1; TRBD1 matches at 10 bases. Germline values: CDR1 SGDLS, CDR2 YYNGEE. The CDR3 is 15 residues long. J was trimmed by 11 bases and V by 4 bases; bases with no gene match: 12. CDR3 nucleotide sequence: TGTGCCAGCAGCCCCCCGGGACAGGGGCGCTTGCAGCAGTTCTTC. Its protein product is CASSPPGQGRLQQFF.

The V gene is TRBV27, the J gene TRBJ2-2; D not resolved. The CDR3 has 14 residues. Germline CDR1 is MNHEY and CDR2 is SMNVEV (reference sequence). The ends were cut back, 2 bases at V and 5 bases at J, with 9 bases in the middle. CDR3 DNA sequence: TGTGCCAGCAGTTTAGAAGCTAGGACCGGGGAGCTGTTTTTT. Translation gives CASSLEARTGELFF.

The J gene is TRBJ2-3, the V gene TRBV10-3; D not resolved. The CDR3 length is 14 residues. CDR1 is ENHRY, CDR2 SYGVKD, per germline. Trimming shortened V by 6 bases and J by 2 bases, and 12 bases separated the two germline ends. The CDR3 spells CAISSSVSTDTQYF. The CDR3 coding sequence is TGTGCCATCAGCTCAAGCGTATCCACAGATACGCAGTATTTT.

Here the CDR3 reads CATSRDRSGSGSKNIQYF. CDR3 coding DNA: TGTGCCACCAGCAGAGACAGGAGCGGGAGCGGGTCCAAAAACATTCAGTACTTC. The V and J genes are TRBV15 and TRBJ2-4; 8 positions agree with TRBD2. This CDR3 spans 18 amino acids. V lost 0 bases and J lost 2; bases outside the gene matches: 9. In germline, CDR1 is LNHNV, CDR2 YYDKDF (reference sequence).

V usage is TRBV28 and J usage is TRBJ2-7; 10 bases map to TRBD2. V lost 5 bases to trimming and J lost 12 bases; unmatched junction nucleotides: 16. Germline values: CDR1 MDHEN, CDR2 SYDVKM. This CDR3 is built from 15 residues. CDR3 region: CASSQPGLASLGPYF. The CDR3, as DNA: TGTGCCAGCAGTCAACCGGGACTAGCGTCTCTTGGCCCGTACTTC. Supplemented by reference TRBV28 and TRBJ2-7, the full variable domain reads DVKVTQSSRYLVKRTGEKVFLECVQDMDHENMFWYRQDPGLGLRLIYFSYDVKMKEKGDIPEGYSVSREKKERFSLILESASTNQTSMYLCASSQPGLASLGPYFGPGTRLTVT.

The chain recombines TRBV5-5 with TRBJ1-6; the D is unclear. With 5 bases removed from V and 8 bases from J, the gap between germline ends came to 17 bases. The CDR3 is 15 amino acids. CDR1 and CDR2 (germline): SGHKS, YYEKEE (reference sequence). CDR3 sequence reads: CASRSGVALDSPLHF. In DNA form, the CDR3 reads TGTGCCAGCAGGTCCGGGGTGGCCCTTGATTCACCCCTCCACTTT.

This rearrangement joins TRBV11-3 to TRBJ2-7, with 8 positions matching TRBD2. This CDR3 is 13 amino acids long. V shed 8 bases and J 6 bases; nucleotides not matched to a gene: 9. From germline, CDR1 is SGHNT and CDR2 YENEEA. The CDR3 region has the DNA TGTGCCAGCGGCGGGAGGACCTCCGTCGAGCAGTACTTC. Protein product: CASGGRTSVEQYF.

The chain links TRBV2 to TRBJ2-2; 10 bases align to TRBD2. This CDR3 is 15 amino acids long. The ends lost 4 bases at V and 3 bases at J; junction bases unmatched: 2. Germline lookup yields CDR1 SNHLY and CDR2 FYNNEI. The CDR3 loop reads CASSGLAGDTGELFF. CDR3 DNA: TGTGCCAGCAGTGGTCTAGCGGGAGACACCGGGGAGCTGTTTTTT.

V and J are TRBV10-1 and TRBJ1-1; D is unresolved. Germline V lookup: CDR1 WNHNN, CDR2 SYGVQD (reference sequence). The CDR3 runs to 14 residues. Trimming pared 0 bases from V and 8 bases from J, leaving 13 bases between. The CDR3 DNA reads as TGCGCCAGCAGTGAGTCTGCCGTGTCGGGGGAAGCTTTCTTT. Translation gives CASSESAVSGEAFF.

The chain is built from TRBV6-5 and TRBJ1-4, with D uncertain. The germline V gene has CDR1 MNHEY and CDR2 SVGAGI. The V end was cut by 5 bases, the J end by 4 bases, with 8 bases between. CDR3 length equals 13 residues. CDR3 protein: CASSREINEKLFF. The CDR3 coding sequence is TGTGCCAGCAGTCGGGAGATTAATGAAAAACTGTTTTTT.

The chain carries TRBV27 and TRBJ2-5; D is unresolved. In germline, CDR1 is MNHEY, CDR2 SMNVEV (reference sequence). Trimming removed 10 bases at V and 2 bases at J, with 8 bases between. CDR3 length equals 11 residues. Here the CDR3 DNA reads TGTGCCACGGGTCAGCAAGAGACCCAGTACTTC. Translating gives CATGQQETQYF.

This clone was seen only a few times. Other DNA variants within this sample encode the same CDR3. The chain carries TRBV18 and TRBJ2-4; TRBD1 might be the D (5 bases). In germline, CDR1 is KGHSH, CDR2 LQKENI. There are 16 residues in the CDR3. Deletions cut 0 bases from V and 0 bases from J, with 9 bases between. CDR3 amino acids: CASSPPDSLAKNIQYF. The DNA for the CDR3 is TGTGCCAGCTCACCACCTGACAGCCTAGCCAAAAACATTCAGTACTTC.

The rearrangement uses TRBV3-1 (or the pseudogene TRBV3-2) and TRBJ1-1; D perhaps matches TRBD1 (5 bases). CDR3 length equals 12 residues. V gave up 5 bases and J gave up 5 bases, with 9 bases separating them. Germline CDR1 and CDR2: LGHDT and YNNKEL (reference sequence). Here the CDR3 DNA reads TGTGCCAGCAGCTATCGGGGGACTGAAGCTTTCTTT. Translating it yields CASSYRGTEAFF.

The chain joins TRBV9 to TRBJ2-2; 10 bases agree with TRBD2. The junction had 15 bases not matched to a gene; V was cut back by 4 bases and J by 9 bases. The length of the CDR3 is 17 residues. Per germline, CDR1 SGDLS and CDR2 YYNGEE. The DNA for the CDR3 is TGTGCCAGCAGCTTGACAGGGATAAGCGGGAGGGCGAGGGAGCTGTTTTTT. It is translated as CASSLTGISGRARELFF.

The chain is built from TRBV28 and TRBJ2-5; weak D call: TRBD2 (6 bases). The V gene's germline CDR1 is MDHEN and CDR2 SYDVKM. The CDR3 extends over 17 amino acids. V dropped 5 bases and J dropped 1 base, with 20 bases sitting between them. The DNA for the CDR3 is TGTGCCAGCAGTATCGACCTCTCTGGTAGCGGCCAAGAGACCCAGTACTTC. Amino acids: CASSIDLSGSGQETQYF.

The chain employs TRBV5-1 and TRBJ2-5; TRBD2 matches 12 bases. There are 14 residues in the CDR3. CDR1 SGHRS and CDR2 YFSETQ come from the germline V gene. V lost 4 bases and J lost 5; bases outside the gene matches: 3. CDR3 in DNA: TGCGCCAGCAGCCTAGGGACTAGCGGGGAGACCCAGTACTTC. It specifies CASSLGTSGETQYF.

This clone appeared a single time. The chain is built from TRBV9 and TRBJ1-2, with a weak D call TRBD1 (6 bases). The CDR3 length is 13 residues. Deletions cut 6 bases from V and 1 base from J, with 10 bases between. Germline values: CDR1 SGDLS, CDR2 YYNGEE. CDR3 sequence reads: CASNTGYNYGYTF. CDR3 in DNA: TGTGCCAGCAATACAGGGTATAACTATGGCTACACCTTC.

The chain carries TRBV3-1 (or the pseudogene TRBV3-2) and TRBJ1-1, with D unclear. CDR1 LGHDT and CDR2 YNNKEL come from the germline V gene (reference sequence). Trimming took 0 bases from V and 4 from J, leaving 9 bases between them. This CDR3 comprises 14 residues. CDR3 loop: CASSQDWQITEAFF. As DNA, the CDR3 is TGTGCCAGCAGCCAAGATTGGCAGATCACTGAAGCTTTCTTT.

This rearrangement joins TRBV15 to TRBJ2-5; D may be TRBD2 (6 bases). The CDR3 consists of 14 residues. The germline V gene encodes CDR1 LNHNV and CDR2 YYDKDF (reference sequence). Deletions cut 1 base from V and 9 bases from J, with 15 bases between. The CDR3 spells CATSRGTTWGAQYF. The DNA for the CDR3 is TGTGCCACCAGCAGAGGCACCACGTGGGGGGCCCAGTACTTC.

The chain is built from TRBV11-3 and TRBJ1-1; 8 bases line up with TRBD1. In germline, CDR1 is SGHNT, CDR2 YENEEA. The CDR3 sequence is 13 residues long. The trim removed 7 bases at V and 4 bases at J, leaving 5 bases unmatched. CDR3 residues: CASTLQGGTEAFF. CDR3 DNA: TGTGCCAGCACCCTACAGGGGGGCACTGAAGCTTTCTTT.

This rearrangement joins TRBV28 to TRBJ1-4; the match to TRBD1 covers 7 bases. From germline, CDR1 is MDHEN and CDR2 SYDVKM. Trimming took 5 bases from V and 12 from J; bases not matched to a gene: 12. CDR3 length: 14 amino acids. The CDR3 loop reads CASSPTPPGQQLFF. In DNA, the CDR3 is TGTGCCAGCAGTCCGACCCCACCGGGACAGCAACTGTTTTTT.

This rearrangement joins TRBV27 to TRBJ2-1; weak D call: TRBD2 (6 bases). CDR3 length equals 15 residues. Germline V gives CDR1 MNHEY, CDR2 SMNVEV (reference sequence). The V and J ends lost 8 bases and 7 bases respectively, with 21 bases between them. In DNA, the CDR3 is TGTGCCAGCCGAGTGGGGGGTTGGGTGAGGAATGAGCAGTTCTTC. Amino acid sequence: CASRVGGWVRNEQFF.

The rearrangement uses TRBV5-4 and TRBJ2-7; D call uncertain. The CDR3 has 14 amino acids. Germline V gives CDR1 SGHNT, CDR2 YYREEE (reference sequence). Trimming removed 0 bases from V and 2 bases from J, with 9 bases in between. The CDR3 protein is CASSLGLPPYEQYF. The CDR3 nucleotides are TGTGCCAGCAGCTTGGGACTGCCCCCCTACGAGCAGTACTTC.